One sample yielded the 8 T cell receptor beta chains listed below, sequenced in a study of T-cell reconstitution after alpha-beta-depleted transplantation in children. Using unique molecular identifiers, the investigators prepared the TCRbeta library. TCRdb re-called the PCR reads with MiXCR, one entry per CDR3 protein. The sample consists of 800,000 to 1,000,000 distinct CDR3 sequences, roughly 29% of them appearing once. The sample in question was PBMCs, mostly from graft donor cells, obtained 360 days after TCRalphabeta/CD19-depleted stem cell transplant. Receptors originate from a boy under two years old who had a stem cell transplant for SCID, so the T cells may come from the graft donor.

This chain's CDR3 is CASSYVDSGIGYTF. For the CDR3, the DNA is TGTGCCAGCAGTTACGTGGACAGCGGAATTGGCTACACCTTC. V and J are TRBV6-5 and TRBJ1-2; tentatively, D is TRBD1 (6 bases). V shed 2 bases and J shed 7 bases, with 14 bases lying between them. The CDR3 contains 14 residues. CDR1 is MNHEY, CDR2 SVGAGI, per germline.

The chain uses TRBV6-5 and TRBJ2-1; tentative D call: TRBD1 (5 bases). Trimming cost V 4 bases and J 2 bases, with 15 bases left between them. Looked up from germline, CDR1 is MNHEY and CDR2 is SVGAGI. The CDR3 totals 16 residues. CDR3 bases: TGTGCCAGCAGTTCCTACGACAGAACGGCCTACAATGAGCAGTTCTTC. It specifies CASSSYDRTAYNEQFF.

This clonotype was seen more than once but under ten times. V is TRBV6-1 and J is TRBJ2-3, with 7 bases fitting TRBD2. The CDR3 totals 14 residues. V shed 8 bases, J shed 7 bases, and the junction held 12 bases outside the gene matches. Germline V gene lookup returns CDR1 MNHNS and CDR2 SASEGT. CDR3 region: CASRVWSGENTQYF. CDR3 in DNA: TGTGCCAGCCGAGTTTGGAGCGGGGAGAATACGCAGTATTTT.

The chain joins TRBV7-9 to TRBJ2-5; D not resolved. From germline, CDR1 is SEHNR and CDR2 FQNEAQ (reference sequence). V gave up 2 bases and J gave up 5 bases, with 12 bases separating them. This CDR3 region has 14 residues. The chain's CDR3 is CASSLTELGETQYF. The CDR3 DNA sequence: TGTGCCAGCAGCTTAACAGAGCTCGGGGAGACCCAGTACTTC. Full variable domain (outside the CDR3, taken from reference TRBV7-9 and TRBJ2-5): DTGVSQNPRHKITKRGQNVTFRCDPISEHNRLYWYRQTLGQGPEFLTYFQNEAQLEKSRLLSDRFSAERPKGSFSTLEIQRTEQGDSAMYLCASSLTELGETQYFGPGTRLLVL.

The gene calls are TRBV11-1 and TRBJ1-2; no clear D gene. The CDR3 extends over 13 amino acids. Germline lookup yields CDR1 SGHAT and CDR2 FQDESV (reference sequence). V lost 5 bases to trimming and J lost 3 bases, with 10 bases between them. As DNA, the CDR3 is TGTGCCAGCAGCCCCTGGGTGGACTATGGCTACACCTTC. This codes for CASSPWVDYGYTF. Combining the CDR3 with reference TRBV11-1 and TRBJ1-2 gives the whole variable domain EAEVAQSPRYKITEKSQAVAFWCDPISGHATLYWYRQILGQGPELLVQFQDESVVDDSQLPKDRFSAERLKGVDSTLKIQPAELGDSAMYLCASSPWVDYGYTFGSGTRLTVV.

CDR3 loop: CAIGQGAGYTF. The DNA for the CDR3 is TGTGCCATCGGACAGGGGGCTGGCTACACCTTC. The V call is TRBV10-3, the J call TRBJ1-2; 11 nucleotides line up with TRBD1. This CDR3 contains 11 residues. J was trimmed by 7 bases and V by 8 bases; bases with no gene match: 0. CDR1 and CDR2 (germline): ENHRY, SYGVKD.

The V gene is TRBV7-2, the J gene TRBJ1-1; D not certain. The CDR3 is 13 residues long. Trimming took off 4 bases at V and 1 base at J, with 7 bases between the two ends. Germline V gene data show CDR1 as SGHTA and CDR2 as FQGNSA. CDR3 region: CASSWEENTEAFF. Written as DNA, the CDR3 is TGTGCCAGCAGCTGGGAAGAGAACACTGAAGCTTTCTTT.

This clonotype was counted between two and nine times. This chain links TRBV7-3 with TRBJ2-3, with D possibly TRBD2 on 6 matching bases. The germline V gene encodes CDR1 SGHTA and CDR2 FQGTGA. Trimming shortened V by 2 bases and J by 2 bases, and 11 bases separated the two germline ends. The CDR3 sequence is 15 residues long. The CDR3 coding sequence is TGTGCCAGCAGCTTAGGGGGGACCACCACAGATACGCAGTATTTT. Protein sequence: CASSLGGTTTDTQYF.